This TCR beta chain is drawn from a study of OX40 agonist ivuxolimab in advanced cancers. Study-level background: Every 2 weeks, patients received ivuxolimab intravenously, dosed at 0.01 to 10 mg/kg. Partial responses were achieved by three patients, one with hepatocellular carcinoma and two with cutaneous melanoma. General study findings and limits: With doses of 0.1-3.0 mg/kg, partial responders showed among the lowest clonal expansion.

Sequenced by immunoSEQ multiplex PCR; TCRdb stores in-frame clones only, minus some. The data contain roughly 68,000 clones, around 83% of them seen just once; the ten biggest clones take up roughly 1.6%. This clone was seen a single time. Its antigen is currently unknown. V was pared by 10 bases and J by 4 bases, with 16 bases between. The CDR3 is 14 amino acids. The V gene's germline CDR1 is MNHNS and CDR2 SASEGT. This TCR came from an adult with an advanced solid tumor such as melanoma, head and neck, liver or kidney cancer. The J gene is TRBJ2-2, the V gene TRBV6-1; possibly TRBD1 for D (6 bases). Sequenced material: CD4+ or CD8+ T cells sorted from blood, taken in a trial of the OX40 agonist ivuxolimab. The chain's CDR3 is CANQEQGITGELFF. CDR3 in DNA: TGTGCCAACCAAGAACAGGGAATCACCGGGGAGCTGTTTTTT.